A single sample gave rise to the 19 T cell receptor beta chains below, sequenced in a study of response to subunit inactivated influenza vaccine. TCRdb processed the RT-PCR reads anew with MiXCR; each CDR3 protein has one entry. The table shows about 570,000 distinct CDR3 sequences, with 11% occurring only once. The data also belong to a second study, concerning T cells expressing NK-cell markers. That investigation notes: In generating TCR beta cDNA, 5'RACE template switching with UMIs was used.

The sample in question was PBMCs from blood, obtained on the day of vaccination. Source of these receptors: a man aged 45-60 years who received an inactivated influenza vaccine.

The V and J genes are TRBV6-1 and TRBJ2-7; D might be TRBD1 (6 bases). Deletions cut 8 bases from V and 0 bases from J, with 17 bases between. Per germline, CDR1 MNHNS and CDR2 SASEGT. There are 15 residues in the CDR3. CDR3 in amino acids: CASLITGTTSYEQYF. DNA of the CDR3: TGTGCCAGCCTTATAACCGGGACAACCTCCTACGAGCAGTACTTC.

This rearrangement joins TRBV3-1 to TRBJ1-6; the D is unclear. Germline values: CDR1 LGHDT, CDR2 YNNKEL (reference sequence). Trimming removed 4 bases from V and 8 bases from J, with 9 bases in between. This CDR3 comprises 13 residues. In DNA form, the CDR3 reads TGTGCCAGCAGCCTCCAATTCGATTCACCCCTCCACTTT. It codes for CASSLQFDSPLHF.

This clonotype was recorded at least ten times. The chain is built from TRBV28 and TRBJ2-2, with a possible D match to TRBD1 (5 bases). V lost 2 bases, J lost 2 bases, and 9 bases lay in between. CDR1 and CDR2 (germline): MDHEN, SYDVKM. The CDR3 consists of 15 residues. The CDR3 bases are TGTGCCAGCAGTTTAGGACATCACAACACCGGGGAGCTGTTTTTT. Protein sequence: CASSLGHHNTGELFF.

There are a few counts of this clonotype. CDR3 sequence reads: CSARDPGQGYEQYF. In nucleotides, the CDR3 is TGCAGTGCTAGAGATCCGGGACAGGGCTACGAGCAGTACTTC. The chain links TRBV20-1 to TRBJ2-7; 9 bases align to TRBD1. V shed 0 bases, J shed 3 bases, and the junction held 3 bases outside the gene matches. Germline CDR1 DFQATT, CDR2 SNEGSKA (reference sequence). The CDR3 sequence is 14 residues long.

This clonotype appeared a few times. The rearrangement uses TRBV27 and TRBJ2-3, with D maybe TRBD1 (5 bases). This CDR3 comprises 14 residues. Germline V gene data show CDR1 as MNHEY and CDR2 as SMNVEV (reference sequence). The germline V and J ends were trimmed by 3 bases and 2 bases, with 9 bases remaining between them. The CDR3 spells CASSFNRYTDTQYF. The CDR3 DNA follows: TGTGCCAGCAGTTTCAACAGGTACACAGATACGCAGTATTTT.

This clonotype was observed a few times. The chain recombines TRBV4-3 with TRBJ2-1; 8 nucleotides align to TRBD2. Trimming cost V 0 bases and J 8 bases; bases outside gene matches: 12. The germline V gene encodes CDR1 LGHNA and CDR2 YSLEER. This CDR3 has 17 residues. CDR3 sequence: CASSQESAGRAVDEQFF. In DNA form, the CDR3 reads TGCGCCAGCAGCCAAGAATCGGCCGGGAGGGCCGTAGATGAGCAGTTCTTC.

This clonotype has more than one count but fewer than ten. The rearrangement uses TRBV5-1 and TRBJ2-1; D remains unclear. V lost 0 bases, J lost 11 bases, and 9 bases lay in between. There are 12 residues in the CDR3. Germline values: CDR1 SGHRS, CDR2 YFSETQ. The DNA of the CDR3 is TGCGCCAGCAGCTTGGCCCGGGTGAAGCAGTTCTTC. As protein: CASSLARVKQFF.

This clonotype came up a few times. The CDR3 sequence: CASSASESSYEQYF. The DNA for the CDR3 is TGTGCCAGCAGTGCGTCAGAAAGCTCCTACGAGCAGTACTTC. V and J are TRBV6-1 and TRBJ2-7; D unclear. The CDR3 runs 14 residues. V was pared by 4 bases and J by 0 bases, with 10 bases between. Germline V gives CDR1 MNHNS, CDR2 SASEGT.

The V and J genes are TRBV11-1 and TRBJ2-5; 7 bases agree with TRBD2. Germline CDR1 SGHAT, CDR2 FQDESV (reference sequence). The CDR3 sequence is 18 residues long. The V gene end was trimmed by 5 bases and the J gene end by 0 bases; junction bases not matched to a gene: 15. CDR3 sequence reads: CASSGRGASGAHQETQYF. CDR3 nucleotides: TGTGCCAGCAGCGGGAGGGGAGCTAGCGGAGCCCACCAAGAGACCCAGTACTTC. Full variable domain (missing parts from reference TRBV11-1 and TRBJ2-5): EAEVAQSPRYKITEKSQAVAFWCDPISGHATLYWYRQILGQGPELLVQFQDESVVDDSQLPKDRFSAERLKGVDSTLKIQPAELGDSAMYLCASSGRGASGAHQETQYFGPGTRLLVL.

The chain uses TRBV19 and TRBJ2-7; D is ambiguous. Germline assignment: CDR1 LNHDA and CDR2 SQIVND (reference sequence). This CDR3 is 15 amino acids long. The ends were cut back, 1 base at V and 0 bases at J, with 10 bases in the middle. The CDR3 is CASSIAGSPSYEQYF. In DNA, the CDR3 is TGTGCCAGTAGTATAGCTGGCAGCCCCTCCTACGAGCAGTACTTC.

This clonotype showed up just a few times. This chain links TRBV28 with TRBJ2-1, with 14 bases fitting TRBD2. After removal of 6 bases from V and 10 bases from J, the junction contained 8 bases not matched to a gene. Germline assignment: CDR1 MDHEN and CDR2 SYDVKM. The CDR3 has 15 residues. The CDR3 is CASSFPGLAGVEQFF. DNA for the CDR3: TGTGCCAGCAGCTTCCCGGGACTAGCGGGAGTGGAGCAGTTCTTC.

In its sample, this clonotype was seen a few times. The chain uses TRBV25-1 and TRBJ1-6; TRBD1 might be the D (6 bases). V was shortened by 1 base and J by 4 bases, with 8 bases between the two germline ends. The CDR3 is 15 amino acids. Per germline, CDR1 MGHDK and CDR2 SYGVNS. The CDR3 spells CASSEWQGYNSPLHF. As DNA, the CDR3 is TGTGCCAGCAGTGAATGGCAGGGGTATAATTCACCCCTCCACTTT.

The chain employs TRBV7-2 and TRBJ2-3; TRBD2 agrees at 9 bases. There are 16 residues in the CDR3. The V segment lost 1 base and the J segment 2 bases; nucleotides outside the gene matches: 4. Per the germline V gene, CDR1 is SGHTA and CDR2 is FQGNSA. In DNA, the CDR3 is TGTGCCAGCAGCTTAGGTCGCGGGGGGGCCACAGATACGCAGTATTTT. Protein: CASSLGRGGATDTQYF. Full variable domain (missing parts from reference TRBV7-2 and TRBJ2-3): GAGVSQSPSNKVTEKGKDVELRCDPISGHTALYWYRQSLGQGLEFLIYFQGNSAPDKSGLPSDRFSAERTGGSVSTLTIQRTQQEDSAVYLCASSLGRGGATDTQYFGPGTRLTVL.

This clonotype was recorded at least ten times. This chain connects TRBV20-1 to TRBJ1-2; D gene ambiguous. Germline V lookup: CDR1 DFQATT, CDR2 SNEGSKA (reference sequence). Trimming took 0 bases from V and 4 from J, leaving 15 bases between them. The CDR3 runs 15 residues. Written as DNA, the CDR3 is TGCAGTGCTAGAGATTTTGGCACGACGGGCTATGGCTACACCTTC. Amino acids: CSARDFGTTGYGYTF.

The chain couples TRBV7-6 to TRBJ2-2; D remains unclear. V was pared by 5 bases and J by 4 bases, with 8 bases between. This CDR3 contains 13 residues. Germline V CDR1 and CDR2: SGHVS, FNYEAQ. This CDR3 reads CASSPRITGELFF. The CDR3 DNA is TGTGCCAGCAGCCCCCGTATCACCGGGGAGCTGTTTTTT.

This clonotype was seen more than once but under ten times. The V call is TRBV7-8, the J call TRBJ2-7; D unresolved. The germline V gene encodes CDR1 SGHVS and CDR2 FQNEAQ. The CDR3 sequence is 15 residues long. V lost 0 bases and J lost 0, with 9 bases in between. The CDR3 bases are TGTGCCAGCAGCTTAGCAGGCAGAAACTCCTACGAGCAGTACTTC. This translates into CASSLAGRNSYEQYF.

The chain employs TRBV11-2 and TRBJ2-2, with a possible D match to TRBD2 (6 bases). This CDR3 is 14 amino acids long. Germline V gives CDR1 SGHAT, CDR2 FQNNGV. V lost 0 bases and J 9 bases, leaving 11 bases between the germline ends. CDR3 loop: CASSLDAGRWELFF. The CDR3 region has the DNA TGTGCCAGCAGCTTAGATGCGGGAAGGTGGGAGCTGTTTTTT.

This clonotype was counted between two and nine times. CDR3 nucleotide sequence: TGTGCCAGCAGCACCGGGGGGAGGACGAACACCGGGGAGCTGTTTTTT. Translation: CASSTGGRTNTGELFF. This rearrangement joins TRBV11-3 to TRBJ2-2; TRBD2 agrees at 7 bases. The ends lost 5 bases at V and 0 bases at J; junction bases unmatched: 6. CDR1 and CDR2 (germline): SGHNT, YENEEA. This CDR3 has 16 residues.

In this sample, this clonotype turned up a few times. The CDR3 sequence is CASSKVISSGLSYEQYF. DNA for the CDR3: TGTGCCAGCAGCAAAGTGATTTCGAGCGGGCTATCCTACGAGCAGTACTTC. The V gene is TRBV21-1, the J gene TRBJ2-7; TRBD2 is the table's D call and was not checked against the DNA. TRBV21-1 is described as a pseudogene. The CDR3 consists of 17 residues.